This is a list of T cell receptor beta chains from one sample in a study of blood T cell repertoires in COVID-19. Sequencing used immunoSEQ multiplex PCR; TCRdb keeps in-frame clones, though not all of them. This table holds more than 250,000 clones, approximately 86% found once. The sample consisted of peripheral blood. The receptor set was obtained from a man in his late teens or twenties with active or convalescent COVID-19. Each CDR3 is given with its conserved first and last residue. The listing skips clone size in some rows; elsewhere it reads once, few, many or a size class.

>TRBJ2-7|.|TRBV11-2
CASTHYSGTLLYEQYF
>TRBJ1-6|.|TRBV2
CASYIGQSYNSPLHF
>TRBJ1-1|.|TRBV5-4
CASSSLTANTEAFF
>TRBJ2-1|.|TRBV5-5
CASSRWTSVDEQFF
>TRBJ2-7|many|TRBV27
CASSFLRTSERDEQYF
>TRBJ1-5|.|TRBV30
CAWSTLDRGDQPQHF
>TRBJ1-5|.|TRBV19
CASSMGGTAPRHQHF
>TRBJ2-1|.|TRBV7-3
CASSPSGQDYEQFF
>TRBJ2-7|.|TRBV10-3
CAISPGTSGYEQYF
>TRBJ2-7|.|TRBV7-9
CASSLAGQSYEQYF
>TRBJ2-2|.|TRBV7-3
CASSLQGTGNTGELFF
>TRBJ2-7|.|TRBV27
CASSLGPGAYEQYF
>TRBJ1-5|.|TRBV6-5
CASSYQGVDQPQHF
>TRBJ2-5|.|TRBV29-1
CSGVGQGVQETQYF
>TRBJ2-3|once|TRBV3-1/TRBV3-2
CASSQDSGEFTDTQYF
>TRBJ1-4|.|TRBV2
CATQSQGTTNEKLFF
>TRBJ1-6|.|TRBV19
CASSFLFDRNRNSPLHF
>TRBJ2-7|.|TRBV24-1
CATSIPGMVEQYF
>TRBJ1-3|.|TRBV11-2
CASSLTPNSGNTIYF
>TRBJ1-6|.|TRBV5-1
CASSRDRNSPLHF